Here is one T cell receptor beta chain with its context. The table came from immunoSEQ multiplex PCR; TCRdb's copy has only in-frame clones and leaves some out. The sample has some 2.1 million clones, just under 95% seen once. Terminally differentiated effector memory CD45RA+ cells were excluded by CCR7 positive selection of CD45RO-negative cells. The sample is drawn from a study of shared clonotypes between healthy human individuals. Material for sequencing was naive CD8+ T cells from PBMCs. The receptor was derived from a man younger than 30 in good health. Some clones in this sample may be carry-over from other donors' samples.

The CDR3 coding sequence is TGTGCCAGCAGCCTGGTCCCGGGAATTAATAGCAATCAGCCCCAGCATTTT. It translates to CASSLVPGINSNQPQHF. The rearrangement joins TRBV7-8 to TRBJ1-5; D gene unclear. There are 17 residues in the CDR3. In germline, CDR1 is SGHVS, CDR2 FQNEAQ. The ends were cut back, 5 bases at V and 0 bases at J, with 17 bases in the middle.